The rows below give T cell receptor beta chains drawn from one sample of a study of T cell changes during pregnancy in multiple sclerosis. Libraries were prepared by immunoSEQ multiplex PCR; TCRdb keeps only in-frame clonotypes and omits some of them. Here the sample spans about 46,000 clones, 92% being singletons. The sample was CD4+ T cells from peripheral blood mononuclear cells, taken after pregnancy. These receptors all stem from a female donor with multiple sclerosis, enrolled in a pregnancy study. The CDR3 runs from the conserved cysteine through the conserved F or W. The order of the fields is CDR3 protein, CDR3 DNA, J gene, V gene, clone size, D gene. A D gene is named only where the DNA matches it firmly. Only some rows state a clone size, as once, few, many or a class for expanded clones.

CDR3 protein: CASSETGGPYEQYF
CDR3 DNA: TGTGCCAGCAGTGAGACAGGGGGCCCTTACGAGCAGTACTTC
J gene: TRBJ2-7
V gene: TRBV6-1
clone size: few
D gene: TRBD1

CDR3 protein: CASSLAGGASLEQFF
CDR3 DNA: TGTGCCAGCAGCTTGGCCGGCGGGGCGTCTCTTGAGCAGTTCTTC
J gene: TRBJ2-1
V gene: TRBV5-4
clone size: .
D gene: .

CDR3 protein: CASSRGAGMNTEAFF
CDR3 DNA: TGTGCCAGCAGCCGTGGGGCAGGGATGAACACTGAAGCTTTCTTT
J gene: TRBJ1-1
V gene: TRBV11-2
clone size: .
D gene: .

CDR3 protein: CASRRQGSASVVYTF
CDR3 DNA: TGTGCCAGCAGACGACAGGGGTCGGCCTCGGTAGTCTACACCTTC
J gene: TRBJ1-2
V gene: TRBV27
clone size: .
D gene: TRBD1

CDR3 protein: CASSSGTYNEQFF
CDR3 DNA: TGCGCCAGCAGCTCCGGGACCTACAATGAGCAGTTCTTC
J gene: TRBJ2-1
V gene: TRBV5-1
clone size: .
D gene: .

CDR3 protein: CASSLVVGIGETQYF
CDR3 DNA: TGCGCCAGCAGCTTGGTGGTCGGGATTGGGGAGACCCAGTACTTC
J gene: TRBJ2-5
V gene: TRBV5-1
clone size: .
D gene: .

CDR3 protein: CSVRGQGNTIYF
CDR3 DNA: TGCAGCGTAAGGGGGCAGGGAAACACCATATATTTT
J gene: TRBJ1-3
V gene: TRBV29-1
clone size: .
D gene: TRBD1

CDR3 protein: CASSRIILAGIDTAGELFF
CDR3 DNA: TGTGCCAGCAGCCGTATTATACTAGCGGGCATTGATACGGCCGGGGAGCTGTTTTTT
J gene: TRBJ2-2
V gene: TRBV5-6
clone size: .
D gene: TRBD2

CDR3 protein: CASSSDRGRGYMNTEAFF
CDR3 DNA: TGTGCCAGCAGCTCCGACAGGGGGCGGGGATACATGAACACTGAAGCTTTCTTT
J gene: TRBJ1-1
V gene: TRBV7-2
clone size: few
D gene: TRBD1

CDR3 protein: CSVESTSGRITQYF
CDR3 DNA: TGCAGCGTTGAATCTACTAGCGGGAGAATTACGCAGTATTTT
J gene: TRBJ2-3
V gene: TRBV29-1
clone size: .
D gene: TRBD2

CDR3 protein: CASSLVRGGVPYNEQFF
CDR3 DNA: TGCGCCAGCAGCTTGGTTCGGGGGGGAGTTCCCTACAATGAGCAGTTCTTC
J gene: TRBJ2-1
V gene: TRBV5-1
clone size: .
D gene: TRBD2

CDR3 protein: CASGPGSYEQYF
CDR3 DNA: TGTGCTAGTGGTCCGGGATCCTACGAGCAGTACTTC
J gene: TRBJ2-7
V gene: TRBV12-5
clone size: .
D gene: .

CDR3 protein: CASSLKGPIGEEYF
CDR3 DNA: TGCGCCAGCAGCTTGAAGGGGCCTATCGGCGAGGAGTACTTC
J gene: TRBJ2-7
V gene: TRBV5-1
clone size: .
D gene: .

CDR3 protein: CASTRQGSSQPQHF
CDR3 DNA: TGTGCCAGCACCCGACAGGGGTCAAGCCAGCCCCAGCATTTT
J gene: TRBJ1-5
V gene: TRBV6-1
clone size: .
D gene: TRBD1

CDR3 protein: CASSLASGGQETQYF
CDR3 DNA: TGCGCCAGCAGCTTGGCGTCAGGGGGGCAAGAGACCCAGTACTTC
J gene: TRBJ2-5
V gene: TRBV5-1
clone size: .
D gene: .

CDR3 protein: CASSPQLMNRGGGGTEAFF
CDR3 DNA: TGTGCCAGCTCACCACAGCTGATGAACAGGGGAGGAGGGGGCACTGAAGCTTTCTTT
J gene: TRBJ1-1
V gene: TRBV18
clone size: once
D gene: TRBD1

CDR3 protein: CAGAYTGMANVLTF
CDR3 DNA: TGTGCCGGAGCATACACAGGGATGGCCAACGTCCTGACTTTC
J gene: TRBJ2-6
V gene: TRBV19
clone size: few
D gene: .

CDR3 protein: CASSLRLAGVGEQFF
CDR3 DNA: TGTGCCAGCAGCCTTCGACTAGCGGGAGTTGGTGAGCAGTTCTTC
J gene: TRBJ2-1
V gene: TRBV14
clone size: .
D gene: TRBD2

CDR3 protein: CAWRRTGVITEAFF
CDR3 DNA: TGTGCCTGGCGACGAACAGGGGTCATTACTGAAGCTTTCTTT
J gene: TRBJ1-1
V gene: TRBV30
clone size: few
D gene: TRBD1

CDR3 protein: CVNTDTQYF
CDR3 DNA: TGTGTCAACACAGATACGCAGTATTTT
J gene: TRBJ2-3
V gene: TRBV6-4
clone size: .
D gene: .

CDR3 protein: CASSRTSGSTGELFF
CDR3 DNA: TGCGCCAGCAGCCGGACTAGCGGTTCCACCGGGGAGCTGTTTTTT
J gene: TRBJ2-2
V gene: TRBV5-1
clone size: .
D gene: TRBD2

CDR3 protein: CASSSGLAATNTGELFF
CDR3 DNA: TGTGCCAGCAGCTCGGGACTAGCGGCGACGAACACCGGGGAGCTGTTTTTT
J gene: TRBJ2-2
V gene: TRBV5-5
clone size: .
D gene: TRBD2

CDR3 protein: CASRVGGYTGELFF
CDR3 DNA: TGTGCCAGCAGGGTGGGGGGGTACACCGGGGAGCTGTTTTTT
J gene: TRBJ2-2
V gene: TRBV27
clone size: .
D gene: TRBD2

CDR3 protein: CASSLIEGGWDTEAFF
CDR3 DNA: TGCGCCAGCAGCCTCATAGAGGGAGGTTGGGACACTGAAGCTTTCTTT
J gene: TRBJ1-1
V gene: TRBV4-1
clone size: .
D gene: .

CDR3 protein: CAWSEGQHTGELFF
CDR3 DNA: TGTGCCTGGAGTGAGGGGCAGCACACCGGGGAGCTGTTTTTT
J gene: TRBJ2-2
V gene: TRBV30
clone size: .
D gene: .

CDR3 protein: CASSLAYGGEQYF
CDR3 DNA: TGTGCCAGCAGCTTAGCATACGGAGGCGAGCAGTACTTC
J gene: TRBJ2-7
V gene: TRBV7-2
clone size: .
D gene: .

CDR3 protein: CASSLRAGSGTEAFF
CDR3 DNA: TGTGCCAGCAGCTTAAGGGCAGGGTCGGGCACTGAAGCTTTCTTT
J gene: TRBJ1-1
V gene: TRBV7-3
clone size: .
D gene: .